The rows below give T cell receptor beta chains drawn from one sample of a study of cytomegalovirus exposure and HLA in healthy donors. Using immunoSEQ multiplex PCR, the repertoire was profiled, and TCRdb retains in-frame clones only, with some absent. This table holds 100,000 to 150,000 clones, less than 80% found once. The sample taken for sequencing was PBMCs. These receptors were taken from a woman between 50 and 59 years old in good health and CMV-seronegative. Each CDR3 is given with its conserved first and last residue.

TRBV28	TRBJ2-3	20	CASRRAGSGRARRGMDTQYF
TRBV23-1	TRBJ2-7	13	CASRLTGDYEQYF
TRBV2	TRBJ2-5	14	CASSEKGVEETQYF
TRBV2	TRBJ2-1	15	CASTRTSGRGGEQFF
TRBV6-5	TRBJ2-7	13	CASSPSGNGEQYF
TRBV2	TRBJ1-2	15	CASSVRGQDEYGYTF
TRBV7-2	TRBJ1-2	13	CASSFGVNYGYTF
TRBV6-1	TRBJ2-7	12	CATSTGDSEQYF
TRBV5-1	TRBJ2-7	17	CASSERIQKRDSYEQYF
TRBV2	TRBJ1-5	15	CASSFDRGTVQPQHF
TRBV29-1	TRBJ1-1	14	CSFTGGPEEFEAFF
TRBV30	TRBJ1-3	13	CAWSGGTGNTIYF
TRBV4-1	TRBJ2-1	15	CASSQDGRVGTRPFF
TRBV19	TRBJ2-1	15	CASSLSGSSLNEQFF
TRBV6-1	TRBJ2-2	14	CASSQSGNTGELFF
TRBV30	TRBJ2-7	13	CVWSRDTAYEQYF
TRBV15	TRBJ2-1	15	CATSSTGTPDNEQFF
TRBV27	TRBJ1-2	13	CASSPGVGYGYTF
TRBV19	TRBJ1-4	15	CASSRDRLTNEKLFF
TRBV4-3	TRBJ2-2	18	CASSQDPGEPRNTGELFF